This T cell receptor (beta chain) came from a study of T cells in Graves' hyperthyroidism and ophthalmopathy. Germline trimming cut 4 bases from V and 4 bases from J; bases unmatched to any gene: 10. The V gene's germline CDR1 is LGHDT and CDR2 YNNKEL (reference sequence). The CDR3 spans 17 residues. This clonotype occurred many times. The TCR beta CDR3 regions underwent amplification using RNA transcripts as the source. In the first-round RT-PCR of the TCR CDR3, the HTBI primer set was used. TCRdb reprocessed the multiplex PCR reads with MiXCR, giving one entry per CDR3 protein. The data contain around 250,000 distinct CDR3 sequences, roughly 15% of them singletons.

This TCR was recovered from a woman between 18 and 30 years old with Graves' ophthalmopathy. What was sequenced was blood. This sequence joins TRBV3-1 and TRBJ2-2, with 9 bases lining up with TRBD1. The CDR3 nucleotides are TGTGCCAGCAGCCGGGCCACAGGGGGCGCGAGCACCGGGGAGCTGTTTTTT. Residues: CASSRATGGASTGELFF.